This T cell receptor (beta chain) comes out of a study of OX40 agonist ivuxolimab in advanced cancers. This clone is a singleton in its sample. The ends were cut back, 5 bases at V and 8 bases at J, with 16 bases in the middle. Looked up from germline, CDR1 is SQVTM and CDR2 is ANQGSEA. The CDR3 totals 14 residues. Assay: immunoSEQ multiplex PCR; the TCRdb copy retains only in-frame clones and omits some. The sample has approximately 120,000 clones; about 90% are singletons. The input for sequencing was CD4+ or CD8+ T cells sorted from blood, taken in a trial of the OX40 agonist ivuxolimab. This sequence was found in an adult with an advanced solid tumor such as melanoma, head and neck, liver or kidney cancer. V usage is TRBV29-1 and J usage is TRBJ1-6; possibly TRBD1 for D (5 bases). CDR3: CSVSQGVRDSPLHF. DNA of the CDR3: TGCAGCGTTAGCCAGGGAGTAAGGGATTCACCCCTCCACTTT.